A selection of T cell receptor beta chains follows, all from one sample in a study of CD8+CD57+ T cells in acquired aplastic anemia. TCRdb redid the calling of the reads with MiXCR, one entry per CDR3 protein. The table includes 150,000 to 200,000 distinct CDR3 sequences, 64% detected once. The material sequenced was sorted CD4+, CD8+, or CD8+CD57+ T cells (not recorded which) from PBMCs. The receptor source for this set is a human donor with severe aplastic anemia or a healthy control (not recorded which). Both conserved end residues are part of each CDR3. D genes are given only for firm matches. Size tells how often a clone was seen (once, few, many) or the class of an expanded clone, and some rows leave it out.

clone_size j_call v_call d_call cdr3_aa cdr3_nt
- TRBJ2-7 TRBV15 TRBD2 CATSRDLTSGGAGDEQYF TGTGCCACCAGCAGAGATCTCACTAGCGGGGGGGCGGGGGACGAGCAGTACTTC
many TRBJ1-6 TRBV27 - CASSSTVNSPLHF TGTGCCAGCAGTTCGACAGTAAATTCACCCCTCCACTTT
- TRBJ2-7 TRBV19 - CASSNQRGKYEQYF TGTGCCAGTAGTAATCAGAGGGGGAAGTACGAGCAGTACTTC
- TRBJ2-3 TRBV20-1 - CSARASWESTDTQYF TGCAGTGCTAGAGCTTCGTGGGAAAGCACAGATACGCAGTATTTT
few TRBJ1-2 TRBV7-9 - CASSSALPGWGYTF TGTGCCAGCAGCTCAGCACTGCCGGGTTGGGGCTACACCTTC
- TRBJ2-2 TRBV7-9 - CASSLVGIPTGELFF TGTGCCAGCAGCTTAGTCGGGATACCCACCGGGGAGCTGTTTTTT
- TRBJ2-7 TRBV7-4 - CASSYRSKGSYEQYF TGTGCCAGCAGTTATCGAAGTAAGGGCTCCTACGAGCAGTACTTC
- TRBJ2-5 TRBV7-7 TRBD1 CASSPGTAPGETQYF TGTGCTAGCAGCCCCGGGACAGCCCCCGGGGAGACCCAGTACTTC
- TRBJ1-2 TRBV12-3/TRBV12-4 - CASSAHSDGYTF TGTGCCAGCAGTGCCCATTCGGATGGCTACACCTTC
- TRBJ2-3 TRBV6-4 - CASSGQNTDTQYF TGTGCCAGCTCCGGACAGAACACAGATACGCAGTATTTT
- TRBJ1-1 TRBV9 - CASSVAGGMNTEALF TGTGCCAGCAGCGTAGCAGGAGGCATGAACACTGAAGCTCTCTTT
- TRBJ2-2 TRBV7-9 - CASSLAEVVGELFF TGTGCCAGCAGCTTAGCAGAGGTCGTCGGTGAGCTGTTTTTT
- TRBJ2-2 TRBV29-1 TRBD1 CSVEGASSRLGTANTGELFF TGCAGCGTTGAAGGTGCCAGCAGCCGCCTGGGGACAGCGAACACCGGGGAGCTGTTTTTT
once TRBJ2-1 TRBV5-5 TRBD2 CASSFGTSGVREQFF TGTGCCAGCAGCTTCGGTACTAGCGGGGTCCGGGAGCAGTTCTTC
once TRBJ2-1 TRBV29-1 - CSVATLGISYNEQFF TGCAGCGTAGCTACGCTGGGGATTTCCTACAATGAGCAGTTCTTC
many TRBJ2-1 TRBV19 TRBD1 CASSIRTGLDNEQFF TGTGCCAGTAGTATCCGGACAGGACTCGACAATGAGCAGTTCTTC
- TRBJ2-1 TRBV20-1 - CSASEYNEQFF TGCAGTGCTAGTGAGTACAATGAGCAGTTCTTC
few TRBJ2-7 TRBV5-5 - CASSLVGKGEQYF TGTGCCAGCAGCTTGGTGGGGAAGGGCGAGCAGTACTTC
few TRBJ1-2 TRBV12-5 TRBD1 CASGLEAGGPYGYTF TGTGCTAGTGGTTTGGAAGCAGGGGGCCCCTATGGCTACACCTTC
few TRBJ2-7 TRBV7-2 TRBD2 CASSQSGRLYEQYF TGTGCCAGCAGCCAAAGCGGGAGACTCTACGAGCAGTACTTC
- TRBJ1-1 TRBV5-1 TRBD1 CASSADRDTEAFF TGCGCCAGCAGCGCCGACAGGGACACTGAAGCTTTCTTT
- TRBJ2-1 TRBV29-1 TRBD2 CSVVGLAGNNEQFF TGCAGCGTTGTAGGACTAGCGGGGAACAATGAGCAGTTCTTC
once TRBJ2-7 TRBV14 TRBD1 CASRGTGVYEQYF TGTGCCAGCAGAGGGACAGGCGTTTACGAGCAGTACTTC
many TRBJ2-4 TRBV20-1 TRBD1 CSALTGAGNIQYF TGCAGTGCTTTGACAGGGGCGGGAAACATTCAGTACTTC
- TRBJ2-7 TRBV20-1 TRBD2 CSARITGLAGGHSYEQYF TGCAGTGCTAGAATTACCGGACTAGCGGGAGGGCACTCCTACGAGCAGTACTTC
- TRBJ2-7 TRBV7-2 - CASSLGHSSYEQYF TGTGCCAGCAGCTTAGGCCATAGCTCCTACGAGCAGTACTTC
few TRBJ2-1 TRBV7-2 TRBD2 CASSLDSSGSSYNEQFF TGTGCCAGCAGCTTAGATTCTAGCGGGAGCTCCTACAATGAGCAGTTCTTC
- TRBJ2-7 TRBV10-2 - CASSPTTYEQYF TGCGCCAGCAGTCCGACGACCTACGAGCAGTACTTC
- TRBJ2-7 TRBV7-8 TRBD1 CASSVPGQGRAYEQYF TGTGCCAGCAGCGTACCGGGACAGGGTCGCGCCTACGAGCAGTACTTC
- TRBJ1-5 TRBV7-6 - CASSLSARAGNQPQHF TGTGCCAGCAGCTTATCCGCCAGGGCGGGCAATCAGCCCCAGCATTTT
many TRBJ2-3 TRBV6-6 - CASSPAWDTQYF TGTGCCAGCAGTCCTGCATGGGATACGCAGTATTTT
- TRBJ1-1 TRBV7-9 - CASTSTQANTEAFF TGTGCCAGCACCTCAACCCAGGCGAACACTGAAGCTTTCTTT
few TRBJ2-7 TRBV7-2 TRBD1 CASRSGTGFEQYF TGTGCCAGCAGATCCGGGACAGGGTTCGAGCAGTACTTC
- TRBJ2-7 TRBV20-1 TRBD2 CSAREASGRVHEQYF TGCAGTGCTAGAGAAGCTAGCGGGAGAGTTCACGAGCAGTACTTC
many TRBJ2-2 TRBV7-9 TRBD2 CASVGLAGNTGELFF TGTGCCAGCGTAGGACTAGCGGGAAACACCGGGGAGCTGTTTTTT
few TRBJ2-7 TRBV5-1 - CASSLGGTESYEQYF TGCGCCAGCAGCTTGGGAGGGACCGAGTCCTACGAGCAGTACTTC
few TRBJ2-1 TRBV28 - CASSPPHRANEQFF TGTGCCAGCAGCCCTCCCCACCGGGCCAATGAGCAGTTCTTC
- TRBJ2-3 TRBV9 - CASSLGGGGDTQYF TGTGCCAGCAGCCTTGGGGGCGGGGGCGATACGCAGTATTTT
once TRBJ2-1 TRBV7-9 TRBD1 CASSSTDRASRSEQFF TGTGCCAGCAGCTCGACGGACAGGGCGTCGAGAAGTGAGCAGTTCTTC
few TRBJ2-3 TRBV27 TRBD2 CASSPGTSGATDTQYF TGTGCCAGCAGTCCCGGGACTAGCGGGGCTACAGATACGCAGTATTTT
- TRBJ2-7 TRBV7-6 - CASSVEARATYEQYF TGTGCCAGCAGCGTTGAAGCCAGGGCAACCTACGAGCAGTACTTC
- TRBJ2-3 TRBV15 TRBD2 CATSRDVASGGLTQYF TGTGCCACCAGCAGAGATGTGGCTAGCGGGGGACTTACGCAGTATTTT
- TRBJ2-3 TRBV11-2 - CASSLDEDTQYF TGTGCCAGCAGCTTAGACGAAGATACGCAGTATTTT
- TRBJ2-1 TRBV20-1 TRBD2 CSATSGLAGGHEQFF TGCAGTGCTACCTCAGGGCTAGCGGGCGGTCATGAGCAGTTCTTC
- TRBJ2-5 TRBV29-1 TRBD1 CSVEDRDRGEETQYF TGCAGCGTTGAAGATCGGGACAGGGGTGAAGAGACCCAGTACTTC
- TRBJ2-3 TRBV7-9 - CASSLGPTGSDTQYF TGTGCCAGCAGCTTAGGGCCGACGGGAAGTGATACGCAGTATTTT
- TRBJ1-4 TRBV7-9 TRBD1 CASSLGGPEKLFF TGTGCCAGCAGTTTAGGGGGCCCCGAAAAACTGTTTTTT
few TRBJ1-2 TRBV27 - CASSLSGQYYGYTF TGTGCCAGCAGTTTATCCGGACAATACTATGGCTACACCTTC
- TRBJ1-5 TRBV20-1 - CSAVTGYGNQPQHF TGCAGTGCTGTGACAGGATATGGCAATCAGCCCCAGCATTTT
- TRBJ1-2 TRBV2 - CASSEEANYGYTF TGTGCCAGCAGTGAAGAAGCTAACTATGGCTACACCTTC